The clone carrying this T cell receptor beta chain appeared a single time. Antigen specificity is unknown. Profiling relied on immunoSEQ multiplex PCR, and the TCRdb table lists in-frame clones only, not all of them. This table has nearly 100,000 clones, roughly 90% appearing once. This specimen comes from a study of graft-versus-host responses after intestinal transplantation. General study results and limits: Among recipient marrow samples, GvH clones were found; some appeared first in ileum or blood.

Deletions cut 8 bases from V and 4 bases from J, with 18 bases between. The germline CDR1 and CDR2 sequences are MNHNY and SVGAGI (reference sequence). The CDR3 sequence is 14 residues long. The chain uses TRBV6-6 and TRBJ2-7; D call uncertain. This specimen consisted of PBMCs, obtained about 450 days after intestinal transplant. The TCR sequence derives from a human patient who received an intestinal transplant, so some T cells may come from the graft donor. The CDR3 DNA sequence: TGTGCCAGCGGTGGGTTAGCTCCCCCGTACGAGCAGTACTTC. Protein: CASGGLAPPYEQYF.